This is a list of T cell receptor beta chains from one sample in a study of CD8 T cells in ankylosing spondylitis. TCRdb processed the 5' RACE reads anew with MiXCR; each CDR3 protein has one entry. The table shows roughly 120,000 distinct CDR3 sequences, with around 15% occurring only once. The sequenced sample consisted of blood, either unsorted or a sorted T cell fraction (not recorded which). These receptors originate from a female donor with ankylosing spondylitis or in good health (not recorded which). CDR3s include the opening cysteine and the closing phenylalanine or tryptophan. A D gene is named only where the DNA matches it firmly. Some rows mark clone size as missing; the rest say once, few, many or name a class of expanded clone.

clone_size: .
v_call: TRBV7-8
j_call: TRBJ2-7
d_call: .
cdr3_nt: TGTGCCAGCAGCTTAAGTATATACGGGAGCACCTACGAGCAGTACTTC
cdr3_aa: CASSLSIYGSTYEQYF

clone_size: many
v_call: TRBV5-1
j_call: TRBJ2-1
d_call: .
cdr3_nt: TGCGCCAGCAGCTTGGTGCCCCGGGACTCCCTTTCCAATGAGCAGTTCTTC
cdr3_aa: CASSLVPRDSLSNEQFF

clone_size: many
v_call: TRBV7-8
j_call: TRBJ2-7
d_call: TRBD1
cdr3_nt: TGTGCCAGCAGCTTAAACAGGGGGCGTGCATCCTACGAGCAGTACTTC
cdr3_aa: CASSLNRGRASYEQYF

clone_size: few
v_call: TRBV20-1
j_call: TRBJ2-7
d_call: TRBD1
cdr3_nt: TGCAGTGCTAGGGACTCACAGGGGCCCTCCTACGAGCAGTACTTC
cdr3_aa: CSARDSQGPSYEQYF

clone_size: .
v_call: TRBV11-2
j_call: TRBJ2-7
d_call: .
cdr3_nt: TGTGCCAGCAGTCTGTTACAGAGCTACGAGCAGTACTTC
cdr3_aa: CASSLLQSYEQYF

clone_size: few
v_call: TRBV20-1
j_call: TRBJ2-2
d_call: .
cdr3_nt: TGCAGTGCGAGAGCCCCCGCGACCGGGGAGCTGTTTTTT
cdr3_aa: CSARAPATGELFF

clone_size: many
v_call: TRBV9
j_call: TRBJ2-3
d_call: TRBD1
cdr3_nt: TGTGCCAGCAGCGTAGTGGACAGGGTAGATACGCAGTATTTT
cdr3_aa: CASSVVDRVDTQYF

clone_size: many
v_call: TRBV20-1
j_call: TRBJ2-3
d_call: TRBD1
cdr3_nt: TGCAGTGCTAGAGATTCGGGACAGGGGGTGGATACGCAGTATTTT
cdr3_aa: CSARDSGQGVDTQYF

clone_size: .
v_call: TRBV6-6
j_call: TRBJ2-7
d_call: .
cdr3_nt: TGTGCCAGCAGTTACTCCGGGGCCTACGAGCAGTACTTC
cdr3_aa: CASSYSGAYEQYF

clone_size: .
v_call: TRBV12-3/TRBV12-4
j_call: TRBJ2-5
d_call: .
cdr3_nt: TGTGCCAGCAGTCGCACTGGGAAAGAGACCCAGTACTTC
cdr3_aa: CASSRTGKETQYF

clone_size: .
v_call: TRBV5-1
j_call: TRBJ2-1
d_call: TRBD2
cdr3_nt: TGCGTCAGCAGCTTCAGCGGGAGGGCCGGGGACAATGAGCAGTTCTTC
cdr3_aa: CVSSFSGRAGDNEQFF

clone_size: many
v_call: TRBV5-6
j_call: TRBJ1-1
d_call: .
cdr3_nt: TGTGCCAGCAGCTCACAGCGGAACACTGAAGCTTTCTTT
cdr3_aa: CASSSQRNTEAFF

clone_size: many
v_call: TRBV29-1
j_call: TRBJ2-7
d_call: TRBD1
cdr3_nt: TGCAGCGCGGCGATCTACAGGGGTTGGGAGCAGTACTTC
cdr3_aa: CSAAIYRGWEQYF

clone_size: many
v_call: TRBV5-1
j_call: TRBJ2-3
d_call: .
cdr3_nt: TGCGCCAGCAGCTTGTGGCTAGCCGACGATACGCAGTATTTT
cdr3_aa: CASSLWLADDTQYF

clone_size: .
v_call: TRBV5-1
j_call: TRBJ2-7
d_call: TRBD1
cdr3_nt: TGCGCCAGCAGCATAGGACAGGGTACTTCCGAGCAGTACTTC
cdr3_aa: CASSIGQGTSEQYF

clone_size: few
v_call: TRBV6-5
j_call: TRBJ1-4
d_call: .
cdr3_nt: TGTGCCAGCAGTTTCGGGACTTCTAATGAAAAACTGTTTTTT
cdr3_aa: CASSFGTSNEKLFF

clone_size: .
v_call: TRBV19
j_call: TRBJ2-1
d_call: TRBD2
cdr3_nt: TGTGCCAGTAGTATAGGTCTAGCGGGGGCCAATGAGCAGTTCTTC
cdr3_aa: CASSIGLAGANEQFF

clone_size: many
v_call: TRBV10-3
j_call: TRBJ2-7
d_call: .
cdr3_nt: TGTGCCATCGGGACCAATACCTACGAGCAGTACTTC
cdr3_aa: CAIGTNTYEQYF